This paragraph covers one T cell receptor beta chain sequence. At one end, the junction sequence differs from germline, possibly due to a read error. The data were taken from a study of blood T cell repertoires in COVID-19. The data were produced by immunoSEQ multiplex PCR, yet TCRdb's version contains in-frame clones alone and is incomplete. The sample includes some 71,000 clones, roughly 82% of them seen just once. The CDR3 runs to 13 residues. The germline V gene has CDR1 SSHAT and CDR2 FNYEAQ (reference sequence). The TCR comes from a woman between 45 and 65 years old with acute or convalescent COVID-19. The rearrangement links TRBV7-7 to TRBJ2-7; D might be TRBD1 (6 bases). The sequencing sample was made of peripheral blood. The CDR3 loop reads CASSSLTGSEQYF. The CDR3 coding sequence is TGTGCTAGCAGCTCCCTGACAGGATCCGAGCAGTACTTC.